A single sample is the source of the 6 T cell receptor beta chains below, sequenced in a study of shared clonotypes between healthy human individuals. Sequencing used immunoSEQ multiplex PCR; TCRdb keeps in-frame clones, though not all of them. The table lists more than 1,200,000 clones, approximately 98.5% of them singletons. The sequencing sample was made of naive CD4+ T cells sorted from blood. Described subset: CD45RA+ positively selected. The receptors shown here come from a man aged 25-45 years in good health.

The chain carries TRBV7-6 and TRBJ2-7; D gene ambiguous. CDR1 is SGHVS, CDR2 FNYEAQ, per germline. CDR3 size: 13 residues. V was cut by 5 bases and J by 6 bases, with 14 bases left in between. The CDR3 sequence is CASSPAQPGEQYF. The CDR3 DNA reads TGTGCCAGCAGCCCAGCCCAGCCAGGCGAGCAGTACTTC.

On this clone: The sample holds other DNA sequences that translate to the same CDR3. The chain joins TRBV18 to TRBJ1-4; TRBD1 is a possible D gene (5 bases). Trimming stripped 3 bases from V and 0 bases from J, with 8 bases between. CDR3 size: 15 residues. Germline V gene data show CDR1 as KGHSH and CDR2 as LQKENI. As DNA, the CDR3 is TGTGCCAGCTCACCCCAGGGCGCAACTAATGAAAAACTGTTTTTT. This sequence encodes CASSPQGATNEKLFF. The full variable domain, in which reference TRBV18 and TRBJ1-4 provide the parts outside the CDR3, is NAGVMQNPRHLVRRRGQEARLRCSPMKGHSHVYWYRQLPEEGLKFMVYLQKENIIDESGMPKERFSAEFPKEGPSILRIQQVVRGDSAAYFCASSPQGATNEKLFFGSGTQLSVL.

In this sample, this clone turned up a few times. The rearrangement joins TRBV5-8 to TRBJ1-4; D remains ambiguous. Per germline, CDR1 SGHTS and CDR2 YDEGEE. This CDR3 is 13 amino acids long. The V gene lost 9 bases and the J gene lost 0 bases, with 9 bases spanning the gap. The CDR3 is CATSFATNEKLFF. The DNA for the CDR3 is TGTGCCACCTCCTTTGCAACTAATGAAAAACTGTTTTTT. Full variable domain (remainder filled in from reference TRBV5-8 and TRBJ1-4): EAGVTQSPTHLIKTRGQQATLRCSPISGHTSVYWYQQALGLGLQFLLWYDEGEERNRGNFPPRFSGRQFPNYSSELNVNALELEDSALYLCATSFATNEKLFFGSGTQLSVL.

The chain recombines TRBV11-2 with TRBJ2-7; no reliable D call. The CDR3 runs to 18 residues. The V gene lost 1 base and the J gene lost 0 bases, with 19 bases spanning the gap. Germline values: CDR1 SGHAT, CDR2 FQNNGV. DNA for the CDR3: TGTGCCAGCAGCTTAGTCCTGGGGTCCGCCTTTCACTCCTACGAGCAGTACTTC. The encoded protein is CASSLVLGSAFHSYEQYF.

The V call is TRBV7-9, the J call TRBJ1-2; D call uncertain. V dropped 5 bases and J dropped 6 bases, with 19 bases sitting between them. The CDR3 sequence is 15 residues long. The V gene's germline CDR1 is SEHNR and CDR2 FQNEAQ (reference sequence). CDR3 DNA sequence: TGTGCCAGCAGCCCGTACACGGGTGGGGATGATGGCTACACCTTC. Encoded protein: CASSPYTGGDDGYTF.

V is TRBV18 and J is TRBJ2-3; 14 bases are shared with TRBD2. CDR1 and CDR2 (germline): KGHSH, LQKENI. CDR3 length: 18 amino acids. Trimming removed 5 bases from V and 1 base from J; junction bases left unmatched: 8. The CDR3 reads CASSRLAGGAARTDTQYF. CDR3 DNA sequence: TGTGCCAGCTCAAGACTAGCGGGAGGGGCCGCCCGCACAGATACGCAGTATTTT.